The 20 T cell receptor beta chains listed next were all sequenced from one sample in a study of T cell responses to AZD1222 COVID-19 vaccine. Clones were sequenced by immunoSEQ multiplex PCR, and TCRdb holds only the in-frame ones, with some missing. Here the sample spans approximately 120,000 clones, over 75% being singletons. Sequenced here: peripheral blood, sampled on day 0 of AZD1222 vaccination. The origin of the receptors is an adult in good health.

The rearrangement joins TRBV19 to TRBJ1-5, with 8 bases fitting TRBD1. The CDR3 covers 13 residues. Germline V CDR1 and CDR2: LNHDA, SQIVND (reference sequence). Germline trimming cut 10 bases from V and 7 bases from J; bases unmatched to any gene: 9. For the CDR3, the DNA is TGTGCCACTGAGACAGGGGAGGACCAGCCCCAGCATTTT. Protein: CATETGEDQPQHF. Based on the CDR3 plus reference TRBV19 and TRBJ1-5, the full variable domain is DGGITQSPKYLFRKEGQNVTLSCEQNLNHDAMYWYRQDPGQGLRLIYYSQIVNDFQKGDIAEGYSVSREKKESFPLTVTSAQKNPTAFYLCATETGEDQPQHFGDGTRLSIL.

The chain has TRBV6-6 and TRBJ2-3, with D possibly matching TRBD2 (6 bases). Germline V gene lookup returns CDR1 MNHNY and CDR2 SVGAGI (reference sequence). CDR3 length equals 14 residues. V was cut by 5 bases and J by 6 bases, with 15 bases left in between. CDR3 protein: CASSLGGAMDTQYF. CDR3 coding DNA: TGTGCCAGCAGTCTTGGAGGGGCGATGGATACGCAGTATTTT.

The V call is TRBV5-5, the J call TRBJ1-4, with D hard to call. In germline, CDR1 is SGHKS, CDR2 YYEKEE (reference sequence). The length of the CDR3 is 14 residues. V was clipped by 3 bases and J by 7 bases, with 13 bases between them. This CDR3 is CASSSRAASEKLFF. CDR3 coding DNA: TGTGCCAGCAGCTCCCGGGCAGCAAGTGAAAAACTGTTTTTT.

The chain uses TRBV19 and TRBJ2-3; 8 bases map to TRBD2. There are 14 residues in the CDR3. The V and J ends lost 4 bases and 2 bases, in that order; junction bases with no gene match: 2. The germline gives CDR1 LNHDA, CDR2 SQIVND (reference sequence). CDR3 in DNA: TGTGCCAGTAGTACGACTAGCGTCACAGATACGCAGTATTTT. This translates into CASSTTSVTDTQYF.

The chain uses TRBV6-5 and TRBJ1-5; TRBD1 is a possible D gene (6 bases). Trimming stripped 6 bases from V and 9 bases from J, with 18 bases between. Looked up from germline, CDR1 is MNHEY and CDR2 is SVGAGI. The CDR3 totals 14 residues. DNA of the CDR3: TGTGCCAGCAGGACCGTAGGGGGAGAAGGGCCCCAGCATTTT. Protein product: CASRTVGGEGPQHF.

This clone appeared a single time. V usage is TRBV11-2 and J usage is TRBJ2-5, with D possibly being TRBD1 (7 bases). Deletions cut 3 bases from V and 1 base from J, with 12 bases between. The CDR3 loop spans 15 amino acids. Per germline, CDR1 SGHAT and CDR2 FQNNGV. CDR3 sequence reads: CASSFQGGLQETQYF. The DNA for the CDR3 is TGTGCCAGCAGCTTCCAGGGGGGACTCCAAGAGACCCAGTACTTC.

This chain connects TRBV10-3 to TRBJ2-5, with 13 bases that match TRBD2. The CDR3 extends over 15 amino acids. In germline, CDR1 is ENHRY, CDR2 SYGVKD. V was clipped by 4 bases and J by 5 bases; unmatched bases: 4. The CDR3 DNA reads TGTGCCATCAGTGGACTAGCGGGGGGAGGGGAGACCCAGTACTTC. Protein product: CAISGLAGGGETQYF.

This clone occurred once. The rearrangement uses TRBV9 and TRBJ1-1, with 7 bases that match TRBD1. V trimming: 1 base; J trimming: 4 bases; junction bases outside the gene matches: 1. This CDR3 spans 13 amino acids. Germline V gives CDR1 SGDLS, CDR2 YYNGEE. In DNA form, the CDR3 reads TGTGCCAGCAGCGTACAGGGGGGCACTGAAGCTTTCTTT. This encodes CASSVQGGTEAFF.

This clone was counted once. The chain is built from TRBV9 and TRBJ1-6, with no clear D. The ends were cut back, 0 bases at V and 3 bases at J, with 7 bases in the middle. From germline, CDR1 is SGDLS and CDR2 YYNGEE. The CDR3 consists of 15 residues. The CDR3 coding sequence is TGTGCCAGCAGCGTAGAAGGGTTCTATAATTCACCCCTCCACTTT. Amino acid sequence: CASSVEGFYNSPLHF. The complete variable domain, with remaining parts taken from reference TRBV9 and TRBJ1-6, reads DSGVTQTPKHLITATGQRVTLRCSPRSGDLSVYWYQQSLDQGLQFLIQYYNGEERAKGNILERFSAQQFPDLHSELNLSSLELGDSALYFCASSVEGFYNSPLHFGNGTRLTVT.

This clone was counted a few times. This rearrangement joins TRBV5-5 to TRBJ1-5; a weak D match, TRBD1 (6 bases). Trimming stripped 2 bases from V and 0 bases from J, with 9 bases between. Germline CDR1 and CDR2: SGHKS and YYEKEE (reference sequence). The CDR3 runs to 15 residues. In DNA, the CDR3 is TGTGCCAGCAGCTTCTCAGGGGCTAGCAATCAGCCCCAGCATTTT. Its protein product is CASSFSGASNQPQHF.

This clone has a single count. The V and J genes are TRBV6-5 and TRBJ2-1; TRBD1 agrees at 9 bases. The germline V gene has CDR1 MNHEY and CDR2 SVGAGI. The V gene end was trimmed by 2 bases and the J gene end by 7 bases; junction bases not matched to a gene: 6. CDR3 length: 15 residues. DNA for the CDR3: TGTGCCAGCAGTTACGTGGGGACAGGGAGGAATGAGCAGTTCTTC. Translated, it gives CASSYVGTGRNEQFF.

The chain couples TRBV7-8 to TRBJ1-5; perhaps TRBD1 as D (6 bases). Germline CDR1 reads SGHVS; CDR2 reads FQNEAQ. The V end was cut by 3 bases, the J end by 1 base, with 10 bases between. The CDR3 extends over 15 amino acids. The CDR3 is CASSLRTASNQPQHF. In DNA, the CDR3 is TGTGCCAGCAGCTTGAGGACAGCGAGCAATCAGCCCCAGCATTTT.

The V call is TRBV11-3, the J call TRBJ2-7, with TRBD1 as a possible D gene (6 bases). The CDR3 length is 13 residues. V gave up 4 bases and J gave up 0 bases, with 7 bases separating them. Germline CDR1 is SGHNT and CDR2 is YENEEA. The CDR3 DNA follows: TGTGCCAGCAGCTCGGGACACTCCTACGAGCAGTACTTC. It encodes CASSSGHSYEQYF.

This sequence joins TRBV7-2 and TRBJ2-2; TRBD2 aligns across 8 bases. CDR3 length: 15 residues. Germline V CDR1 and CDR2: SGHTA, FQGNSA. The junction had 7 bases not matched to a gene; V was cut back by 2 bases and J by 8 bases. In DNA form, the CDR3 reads TGTGCCAGCAGCTTATGGGTAGCGGGGCTGGGGGAGCTGTTTTTT. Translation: CASSLWVAGLGELFF. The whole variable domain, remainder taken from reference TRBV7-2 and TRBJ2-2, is GAGVSQSPSNKVTEKGKDVELRCDPISGHTALYWYRQSLGQGLEFLIYFQGNSAPDKSGLPSDRFSAERTGGSVSTLTIQRTQQEDSAVYLCASSLWVAGLGELFFGEGSRLTVL.

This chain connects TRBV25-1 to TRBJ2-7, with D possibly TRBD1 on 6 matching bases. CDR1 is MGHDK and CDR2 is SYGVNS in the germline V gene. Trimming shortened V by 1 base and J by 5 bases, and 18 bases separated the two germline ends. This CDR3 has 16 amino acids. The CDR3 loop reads CASSEFRGRRLHEQYV. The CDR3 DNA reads TGTGCCAGCAGTGAATTCAGGGGAAGAAGGTTGCACGAGCAGTACGTC.

CDR3 DNA: TGTGCCAGCAGCCCCCCCGGCTGGGATAGATACAATGAGCAGTTCTTC. Amino acid sequence: CASSPPGWDRYNEQFF. The genes are TRBV5-6 and TRBJ2-1, with D hard to call. Germline lookup yields CDR1 SGHDT and CDR2 YYEEEE. Trimming took 4 bases from V and 4 from J, leaving 18 bases between them. The CDR3 is 16 amino acids.

The CDR3 DNA reads as TGCGCCAGCAGCCAAGAGGGGGCAATGGGGACTGAAGCTTTCTTT. This codes for CASSQEGAMGTEAFF. The chain employs TRBV4-1 and TRBJ1-1; tentative D call: TRBD1 (6 bases). Trimming stripped 0 bases from V and 5 bases from J, with 13 bases between. CDR3 length: 15 amino acids. CDR1 is MGHRA, CDR2 YSYEKL, per germline.

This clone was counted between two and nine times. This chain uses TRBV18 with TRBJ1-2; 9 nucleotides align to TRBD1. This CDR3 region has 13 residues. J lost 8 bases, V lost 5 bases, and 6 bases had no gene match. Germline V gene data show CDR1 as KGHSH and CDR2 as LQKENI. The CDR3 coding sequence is TGTGCCAGCTCAGGGGACAGGGTTTGGGGCTACACCTTC. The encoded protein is CASSGDRVWGYTF.

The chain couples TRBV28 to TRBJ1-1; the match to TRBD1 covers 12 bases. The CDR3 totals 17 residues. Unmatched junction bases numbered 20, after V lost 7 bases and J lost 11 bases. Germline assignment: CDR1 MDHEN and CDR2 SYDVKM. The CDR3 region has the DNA TGTGCCAGCATCAGTCCGACCCCCGGGACAGGGGGCGTCAAGGCTTTCTTT. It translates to CASISPTPGTGGVKAFF.

The CDR3 DNA reads as TGCGCCAGCAGCCAAGCGGGGCTAGCTAACTATGGCTACACCTTC. Translated: CASSQAGLANYGYTF. The V call is TRBV4-3, the J call TRBJ1-2, with D possibly being TRBD1 (5 bases). Trimming shortened V by 1 base and J by 0 bases, and 9 bases separated the two germline ends. The V gene's germline CDR1 is LGHNA and CDR2 YSLEER. This CDR3 region has 15 residues.